This TCR beta chain emerged from a study of blood T cells in healthy people across ages. The authors ran a second PCR of roughly 6 to 12 cycles using a sample-barcoded 5' primer and a J-beta primer mix. The authors tagged each cDNA molecule using a template-switch adaptor with 12 random nucleotides. Every sample returned 2.5 million or more CDR3-containing paired-end reads. TCRdb ran MiXCR on the 5' RACE reads and lists one entry per CDR3 protein. The data contain around 1,000,000 distinct CDR3 sequences, around 27% of them singletons. The sample was also reused in another study, on T cells of mothers and their children.

Material: blood. The TCR sequence derives from a girl aged 2-10 years in good health.

In DNA, the CDR3 is TGCAGTGCTCAGCTGCCCTTAGCGGGAGGGCCCTACAATGAGCAGTTCTTC. It codes for CSAQLPLAGGPYNEQFF. The chain recombines TRBV20-1 with TRBJ2-1; 11 nucleotides align to TRBD2. The CDR3 runs 17 residues. Trimming cost V 5 bases and J 2 bases; bases outside gene matches: 11. CDR1 and CDR2 (germline): DFQATT, SNEGSKA (reference sequence).